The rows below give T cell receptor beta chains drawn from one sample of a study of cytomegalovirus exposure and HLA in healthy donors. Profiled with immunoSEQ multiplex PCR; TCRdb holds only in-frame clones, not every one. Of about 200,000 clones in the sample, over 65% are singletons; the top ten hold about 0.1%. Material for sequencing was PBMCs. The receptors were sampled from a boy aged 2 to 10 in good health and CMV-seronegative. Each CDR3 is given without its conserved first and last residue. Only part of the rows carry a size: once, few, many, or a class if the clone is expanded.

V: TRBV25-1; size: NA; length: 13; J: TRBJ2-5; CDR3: ASSDGLAGRWGQY
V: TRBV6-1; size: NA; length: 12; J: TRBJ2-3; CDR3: ASTLAGSTDTQY
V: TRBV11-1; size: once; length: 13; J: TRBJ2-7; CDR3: ASSLVQGANYEQY
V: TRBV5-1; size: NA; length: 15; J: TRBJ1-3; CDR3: ASSTYAGQGTGNTIY
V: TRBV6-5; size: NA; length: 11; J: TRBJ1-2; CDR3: ASSRTGDYGYT
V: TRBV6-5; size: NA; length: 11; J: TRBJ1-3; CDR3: ASTQSSGNTIY
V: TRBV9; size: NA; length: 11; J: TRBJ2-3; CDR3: ASSASAADTQY
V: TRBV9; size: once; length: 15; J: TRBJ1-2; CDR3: ASSVGQGLNSNYGYT
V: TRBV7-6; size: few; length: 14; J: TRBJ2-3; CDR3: ASSLKSGGITDTQY
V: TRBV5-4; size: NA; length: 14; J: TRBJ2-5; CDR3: ASSFGLAGAKETQY
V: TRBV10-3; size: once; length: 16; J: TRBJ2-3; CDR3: AISGPRTSGGFTDTQY
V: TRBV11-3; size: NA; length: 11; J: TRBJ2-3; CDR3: ASSLVSGSTQY
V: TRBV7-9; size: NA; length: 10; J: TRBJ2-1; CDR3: ASSFSGNEQF
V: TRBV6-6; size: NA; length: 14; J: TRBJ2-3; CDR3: ASSYMQRGITDTQY
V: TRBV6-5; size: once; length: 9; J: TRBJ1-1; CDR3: ASSYPGGAF
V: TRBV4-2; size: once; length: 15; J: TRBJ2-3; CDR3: ASSQDYQRGFPDTQY
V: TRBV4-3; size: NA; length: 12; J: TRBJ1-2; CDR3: ASSQATGAYGYT
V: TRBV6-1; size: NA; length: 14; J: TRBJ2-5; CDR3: ASSVGLAGGPETQY
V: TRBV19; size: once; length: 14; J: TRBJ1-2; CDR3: ASSIGRDRPFYGYT
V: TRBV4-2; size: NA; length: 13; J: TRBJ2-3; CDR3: ASSQPSGGTDTQY
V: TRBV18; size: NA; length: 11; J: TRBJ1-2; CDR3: ASSPTVRVSYT
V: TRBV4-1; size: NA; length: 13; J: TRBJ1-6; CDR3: ASSQGSSYNSPLH
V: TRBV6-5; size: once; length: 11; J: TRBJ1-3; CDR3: ASSTGVGNTIY
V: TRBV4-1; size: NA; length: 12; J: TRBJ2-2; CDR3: ASSQAANTGELF
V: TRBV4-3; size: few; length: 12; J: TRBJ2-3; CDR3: ASSPGLAWDTQY
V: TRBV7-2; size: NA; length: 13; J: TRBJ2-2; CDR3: ASSRRSGEGGELF
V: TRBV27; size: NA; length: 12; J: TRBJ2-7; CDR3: ASSVGTGPYEQY
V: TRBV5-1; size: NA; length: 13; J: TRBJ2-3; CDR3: ASSLGRTSTDTQY
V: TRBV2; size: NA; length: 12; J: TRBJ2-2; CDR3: ASSARTSTGELF